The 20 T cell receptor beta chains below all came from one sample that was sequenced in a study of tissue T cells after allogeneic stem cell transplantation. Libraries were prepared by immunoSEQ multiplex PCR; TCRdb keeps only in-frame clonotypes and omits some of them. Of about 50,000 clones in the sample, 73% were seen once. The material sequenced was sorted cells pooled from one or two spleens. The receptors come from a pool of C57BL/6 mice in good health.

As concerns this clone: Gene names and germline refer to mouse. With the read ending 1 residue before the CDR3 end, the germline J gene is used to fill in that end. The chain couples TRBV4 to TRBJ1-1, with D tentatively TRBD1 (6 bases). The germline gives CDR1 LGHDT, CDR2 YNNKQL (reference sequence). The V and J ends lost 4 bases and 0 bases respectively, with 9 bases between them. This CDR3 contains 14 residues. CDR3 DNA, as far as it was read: TGTGCCAGCAGCTGGGGACAAGCAAACACAGAAGTCTTC. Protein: CASSWGQANTEVF. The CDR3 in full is CASSWGQANTEVFF.

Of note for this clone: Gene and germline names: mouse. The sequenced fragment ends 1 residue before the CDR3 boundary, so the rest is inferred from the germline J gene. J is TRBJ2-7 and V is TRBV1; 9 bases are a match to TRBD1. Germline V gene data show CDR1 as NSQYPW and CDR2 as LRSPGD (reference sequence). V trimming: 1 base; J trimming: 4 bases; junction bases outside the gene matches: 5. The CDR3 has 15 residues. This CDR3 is CTCSAVPGQGYEQYF. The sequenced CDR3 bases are TGCACCTGCAGTGCAGTCCCGGGACAGGGTTATGAACAGTAC. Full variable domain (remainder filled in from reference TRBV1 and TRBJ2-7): VTLLEQNPRWRLVPRGQAVNLRCILKNSQYPWMSWYQQDLQKQLQWLFTLRSPGDKEVKSLPGADYLATRVTDTELRLQVANMSQGRTLYCTCSAVPGQGYEQYFGPGTRLTVL.

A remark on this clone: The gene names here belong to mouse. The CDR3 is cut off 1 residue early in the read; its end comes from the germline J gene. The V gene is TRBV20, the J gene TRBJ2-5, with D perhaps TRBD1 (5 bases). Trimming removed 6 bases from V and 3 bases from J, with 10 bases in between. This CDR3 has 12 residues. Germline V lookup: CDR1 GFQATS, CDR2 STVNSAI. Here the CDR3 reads CGAGQKQDTQYF. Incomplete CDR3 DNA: TGTGGTGCAGGACAAAAACAAGACACCCAGTAC.

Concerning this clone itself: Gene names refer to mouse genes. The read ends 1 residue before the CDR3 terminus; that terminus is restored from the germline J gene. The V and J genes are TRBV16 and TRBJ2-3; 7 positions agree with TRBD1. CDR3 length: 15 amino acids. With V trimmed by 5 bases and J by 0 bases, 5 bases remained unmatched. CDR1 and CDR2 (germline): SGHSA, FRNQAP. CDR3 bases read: TGTGCAAGCAGCCGGGGACAGACTAGTGCAGAAACGCTGTAT. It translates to CASSRGQTSAETLY. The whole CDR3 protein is CASSRGQTSAETLYF.

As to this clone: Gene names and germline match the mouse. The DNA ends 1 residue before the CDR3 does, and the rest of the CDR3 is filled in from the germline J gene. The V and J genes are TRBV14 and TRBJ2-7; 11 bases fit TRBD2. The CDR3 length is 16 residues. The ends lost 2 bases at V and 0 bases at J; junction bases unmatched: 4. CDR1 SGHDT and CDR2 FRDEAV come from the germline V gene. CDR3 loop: CASSLWTGGSSYEQYF. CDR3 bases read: TGTGCCAGCAGTTTATGGACTGGGGGGAGCTCCTATGAACAGTAC.

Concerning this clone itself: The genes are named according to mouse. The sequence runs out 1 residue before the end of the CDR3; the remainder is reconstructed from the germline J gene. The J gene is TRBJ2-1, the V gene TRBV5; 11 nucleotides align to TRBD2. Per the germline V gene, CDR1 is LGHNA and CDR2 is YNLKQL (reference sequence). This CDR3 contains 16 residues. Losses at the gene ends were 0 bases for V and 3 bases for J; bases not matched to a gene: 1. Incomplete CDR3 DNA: TGTGCCAGCAGCCAAGAAGGACTGGGGGGCTATGCTGAGCAGTTC. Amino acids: CASSQEGLGGYAEQF. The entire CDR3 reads CASSQEGLGGYAEQFF.

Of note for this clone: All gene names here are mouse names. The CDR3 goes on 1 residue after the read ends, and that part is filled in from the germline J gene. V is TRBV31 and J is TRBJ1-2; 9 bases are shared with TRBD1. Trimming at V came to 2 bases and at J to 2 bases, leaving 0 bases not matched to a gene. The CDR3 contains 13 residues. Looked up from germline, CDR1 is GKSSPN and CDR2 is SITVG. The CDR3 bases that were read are TGTGCCTGGAGTGGGACAGGGAACTCCGACTACACC. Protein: CAWSGTGNSDYT. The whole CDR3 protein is CAWSGTGNSDYTF.

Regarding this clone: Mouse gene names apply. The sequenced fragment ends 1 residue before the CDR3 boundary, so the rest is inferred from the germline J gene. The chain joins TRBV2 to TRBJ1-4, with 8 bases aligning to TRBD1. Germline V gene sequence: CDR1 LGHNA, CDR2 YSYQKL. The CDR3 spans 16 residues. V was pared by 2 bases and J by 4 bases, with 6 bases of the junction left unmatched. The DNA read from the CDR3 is TGTGCCAGCAGCCAACCTCCCGGGACAGGCAACGAAAGATTATTT. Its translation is CASSQPPGTGNERLF. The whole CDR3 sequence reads CASSQPPGTGNERLFF.

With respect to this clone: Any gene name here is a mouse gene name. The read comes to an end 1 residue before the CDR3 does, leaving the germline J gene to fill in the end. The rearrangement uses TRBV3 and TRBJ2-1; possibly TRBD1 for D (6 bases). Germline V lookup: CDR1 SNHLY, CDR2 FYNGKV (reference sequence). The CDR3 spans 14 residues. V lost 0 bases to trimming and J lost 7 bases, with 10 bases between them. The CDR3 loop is CASSLAGGGAEQFF. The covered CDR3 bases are TGTGCCAGCAGCTTAGCAGGGGGAGGAGCTGAGCAGTTC.

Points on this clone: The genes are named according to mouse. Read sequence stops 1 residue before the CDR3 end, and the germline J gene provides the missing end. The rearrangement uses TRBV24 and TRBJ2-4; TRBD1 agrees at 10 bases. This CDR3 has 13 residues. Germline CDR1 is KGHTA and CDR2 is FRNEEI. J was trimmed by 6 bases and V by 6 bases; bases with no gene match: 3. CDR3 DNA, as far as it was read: TGTGCCAGCAGCCGACAGGGGGCGAACACCTTGTAC. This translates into CASSRQGANTLY. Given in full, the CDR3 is CASSRQGANTLYF.

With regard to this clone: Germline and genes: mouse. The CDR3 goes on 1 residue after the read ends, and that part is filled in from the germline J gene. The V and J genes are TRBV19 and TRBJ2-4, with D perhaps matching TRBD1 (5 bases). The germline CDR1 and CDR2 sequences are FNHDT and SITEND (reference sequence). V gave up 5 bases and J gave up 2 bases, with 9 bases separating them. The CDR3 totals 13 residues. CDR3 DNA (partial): TGTGCCAGCAGCAGGACAAATCAAAACACCTTGTAC. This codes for CASSRTNQNTLY. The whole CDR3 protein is CASSRTNQNTLYF.

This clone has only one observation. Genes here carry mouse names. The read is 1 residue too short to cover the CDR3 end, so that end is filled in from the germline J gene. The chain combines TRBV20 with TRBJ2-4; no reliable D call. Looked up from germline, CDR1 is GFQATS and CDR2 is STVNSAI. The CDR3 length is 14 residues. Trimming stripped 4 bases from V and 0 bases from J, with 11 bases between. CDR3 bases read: TGTGGTGCTACTGATTGGGCCAGTCAAAACACCTTGTAC. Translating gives CGATDWASQNTLY. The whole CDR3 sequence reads CGATDWASQNTLYF.

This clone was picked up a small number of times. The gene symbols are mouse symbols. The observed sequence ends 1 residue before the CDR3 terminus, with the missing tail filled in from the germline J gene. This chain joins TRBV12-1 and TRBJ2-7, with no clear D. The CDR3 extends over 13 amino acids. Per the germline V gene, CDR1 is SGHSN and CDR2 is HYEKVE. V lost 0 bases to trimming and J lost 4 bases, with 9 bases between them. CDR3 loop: CASSLPSLYEQYF. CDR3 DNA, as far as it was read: TGTGCCAGCTCTCTCCCGTCCCTTTATGAACAGTAC.

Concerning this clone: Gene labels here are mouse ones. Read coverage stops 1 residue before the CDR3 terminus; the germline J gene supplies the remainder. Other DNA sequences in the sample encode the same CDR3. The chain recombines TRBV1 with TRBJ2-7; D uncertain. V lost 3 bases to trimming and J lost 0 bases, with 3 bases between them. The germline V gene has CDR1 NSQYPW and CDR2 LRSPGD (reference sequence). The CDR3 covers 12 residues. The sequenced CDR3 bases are TGCACCTGCAGTGCTAGCTCCTATGAACAGTAC. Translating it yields CTCSASSYEQY. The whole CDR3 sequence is CTCSASSYEQYF.

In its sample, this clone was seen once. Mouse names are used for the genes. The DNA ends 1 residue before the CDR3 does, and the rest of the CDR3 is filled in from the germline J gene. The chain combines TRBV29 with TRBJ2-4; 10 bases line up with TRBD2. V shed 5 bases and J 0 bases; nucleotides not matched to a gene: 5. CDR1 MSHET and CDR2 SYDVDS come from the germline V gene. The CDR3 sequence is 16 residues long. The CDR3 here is CASSPRDWGSQNTLYF. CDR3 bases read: TGTGCTAGCAGTCCCCGGGACTGGGGTAGTCAAAACACCTTGTAC.

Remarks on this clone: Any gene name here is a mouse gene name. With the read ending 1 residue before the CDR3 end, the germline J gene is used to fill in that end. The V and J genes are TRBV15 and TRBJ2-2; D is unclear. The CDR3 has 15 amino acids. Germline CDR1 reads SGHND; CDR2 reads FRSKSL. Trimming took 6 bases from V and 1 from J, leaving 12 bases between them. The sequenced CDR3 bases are TGTGCCAGCAGCCCGGACGGGCTAAACACCGGGCAGCTCTAC. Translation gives CASSPDGLNTGQLY. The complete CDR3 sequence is CASSPDGLNTGQLYF. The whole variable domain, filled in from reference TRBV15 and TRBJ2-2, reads DAGVTQTPRHEVAEKGQTIILKCEPVSGHNDLFWYRQTKIQGLELLSYFRSKSLMEDGGAFKDRFKAEMLNSSFSTLKIQPTEPKDSAVYLCASSPDGLNTGQLYFGEGSKLTVL.

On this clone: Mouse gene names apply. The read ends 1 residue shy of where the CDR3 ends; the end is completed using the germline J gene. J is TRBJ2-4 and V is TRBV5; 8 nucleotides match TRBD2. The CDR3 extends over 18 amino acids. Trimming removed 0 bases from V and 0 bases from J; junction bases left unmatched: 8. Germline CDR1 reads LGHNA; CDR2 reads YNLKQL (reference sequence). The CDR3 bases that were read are TGTGCCAGCAGCCAAGAACAACGGGGGGGCTTCAGTCAAAACACCTTGTAC. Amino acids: CASSQEQRGGFSQNTLY. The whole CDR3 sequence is CASSQEQRGGFSQNTLYF.

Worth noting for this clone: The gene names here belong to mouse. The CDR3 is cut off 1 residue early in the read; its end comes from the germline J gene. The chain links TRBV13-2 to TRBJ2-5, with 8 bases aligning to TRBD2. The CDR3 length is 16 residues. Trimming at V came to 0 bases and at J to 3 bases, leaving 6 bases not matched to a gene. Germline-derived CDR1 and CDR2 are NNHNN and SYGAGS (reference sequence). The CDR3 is CASGDAPWGGQDTQYF. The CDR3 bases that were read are TGTGCCAGCGGTGATGCACCTTGGGGGGGACAAGACACCCAGTAC.

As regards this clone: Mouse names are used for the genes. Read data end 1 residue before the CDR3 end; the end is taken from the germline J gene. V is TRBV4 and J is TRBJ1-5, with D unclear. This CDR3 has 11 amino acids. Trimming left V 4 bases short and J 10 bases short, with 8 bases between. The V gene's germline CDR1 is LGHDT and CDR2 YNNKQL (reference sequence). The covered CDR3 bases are TGTGCCAGCAGCTTAGATGGCGCTCCGCTT. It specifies CASSLDGAPL. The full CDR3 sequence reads CASSLDGAPLF.

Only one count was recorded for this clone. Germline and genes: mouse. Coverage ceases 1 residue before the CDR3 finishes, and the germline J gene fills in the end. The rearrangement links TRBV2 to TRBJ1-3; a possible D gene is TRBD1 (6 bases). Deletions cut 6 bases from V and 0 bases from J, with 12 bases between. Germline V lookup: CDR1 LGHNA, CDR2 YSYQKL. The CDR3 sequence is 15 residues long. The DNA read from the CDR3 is TGTGCCAGCAGTCGGGACAACTATTCTGGAAATACGCTCTAT. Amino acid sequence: CASSRDNYSGNTLY. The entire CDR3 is CASSRDNYSGNTLYF.